This T cell receptor (beta chain) was documented in a study of cytomegalovirus exposure and HLA in healthy donors. Study-level results: In vitro assays verified that three CMV-associated chains recognized CMV antigens specifically. HLA allele associations emerged for about 18,000 TCR beta sequences in a later analysis, at 0.05 false discovery rate.

Vbeta (60) and Jbeta (13) primers were used in the PCR. The assay was immunoSEQ multiplex PCR, and TCRdb's table has in-frame clones only and misses some. The table has some 33,000 clones, about 63% seen once; the top ten hold 20% to 25%. The CDR3 loop spans 13 amino acids. The germline V gene has CDR1 GTSNPN and CDR2 SVGIG (reference sequence). V was trimmed by 2 bases and J by 4 bases, leaving 9 bases between them. With regard to this clone: Its antigen is as yet unknown.

Sequenced sample: PBMCs. This sequence originates from a man aged 50 or older in good health and CMV-seropositive. V usage is TRBV30 and J usage is TRBJ2-4, with D maybe TRBD1 (6 bases). For the CDR3, the DNA is TGTGCCTGGAGTCTGACAGGAAAAAACATTCAGTACTTC. It encodes CAWSLTGKNIQYF.